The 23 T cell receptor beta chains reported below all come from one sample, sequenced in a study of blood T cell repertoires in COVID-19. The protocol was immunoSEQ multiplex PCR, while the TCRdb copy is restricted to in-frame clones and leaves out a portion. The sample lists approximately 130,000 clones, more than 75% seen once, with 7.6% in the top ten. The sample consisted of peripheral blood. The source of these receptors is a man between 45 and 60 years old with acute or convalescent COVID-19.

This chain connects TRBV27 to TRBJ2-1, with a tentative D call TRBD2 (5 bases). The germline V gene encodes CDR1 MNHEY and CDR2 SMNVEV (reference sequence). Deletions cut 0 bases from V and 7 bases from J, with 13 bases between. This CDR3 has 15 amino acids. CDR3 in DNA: TGTGCCAGCAGTTTATCCCCGGGATCACAAAATGAGCAGTTCTTC. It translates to CASSLSPGSQNEQFF.

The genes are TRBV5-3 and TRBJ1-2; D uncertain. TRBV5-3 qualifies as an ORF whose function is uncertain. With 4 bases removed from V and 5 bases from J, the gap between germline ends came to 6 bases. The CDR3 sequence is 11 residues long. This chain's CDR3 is CARSPRYGYTF. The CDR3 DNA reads TGTGCCAGAAGCCCCAGGTATGGCTACACCTTC.

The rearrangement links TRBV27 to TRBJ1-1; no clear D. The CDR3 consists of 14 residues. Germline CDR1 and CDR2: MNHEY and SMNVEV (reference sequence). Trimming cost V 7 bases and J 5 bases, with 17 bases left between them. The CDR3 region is CASKTGSQRTEAFF. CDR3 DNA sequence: TGTGCCAGCAAGACCGGGTCTCAGAGGACTGAAGCTTTCTTT.

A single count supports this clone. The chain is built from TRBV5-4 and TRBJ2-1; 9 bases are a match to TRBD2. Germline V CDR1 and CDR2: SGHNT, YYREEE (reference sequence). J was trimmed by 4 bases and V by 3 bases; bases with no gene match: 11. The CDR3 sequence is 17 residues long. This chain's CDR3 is CASSSSGGRAGYNEQFF. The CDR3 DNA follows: TGTGCCAGCAGCTCTTCGGGCGGGAGGGCCGGTTACAATGAGCAGTTCTTC.

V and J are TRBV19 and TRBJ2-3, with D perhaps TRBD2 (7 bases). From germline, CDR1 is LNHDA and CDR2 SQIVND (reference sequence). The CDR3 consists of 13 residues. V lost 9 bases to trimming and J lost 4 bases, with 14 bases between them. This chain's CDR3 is CARRGRGADTQYF. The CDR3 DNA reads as TGTGCCAGAAGGGGGAGGGGAGCAGATACGCAGTATTTT.

In nucleotides, the CDR3 is TGTGCCAGCTCACCCGGGAGAGTTGATACTGAAGCTTTCTTT. Amino acids: CASSPGRVDTEAFF. The rearrangement joins TRBV18 to TRBJ1-1, with D unclear. This CDR3 contains 14 residues. Germline values: CDR1 KGHSH, CDR2 LQKENI. The germline V and J ends were trimmed by 3 bases and 5 bases, with 13 bases remaining between them.

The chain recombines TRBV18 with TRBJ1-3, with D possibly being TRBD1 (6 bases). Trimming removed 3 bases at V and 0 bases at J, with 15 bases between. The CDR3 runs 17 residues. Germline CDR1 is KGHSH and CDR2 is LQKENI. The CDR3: CASSPTQTGLSGNTIYF. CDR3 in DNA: TGTGCCAGCTCACCGACACAAACAGGGCTCTCTGGAAACACCATATATTTT.

CDR3 amino acids: CASSYGLAGAETQYF. DNA for the CDR3: TGTGCCAGCAGTTACGGCCTAGCGGGAGCAGAGACCCAGTACTTC. The J gene is TRBJ2-5, the V gene TRBV6-2 or TRBV6-3; TRBD2 matches 10 bases. Per the germline V gene, CDR1 is MNHEY and CDR2 is SVGEGT. Losses at the gene ends were 2 bases for V and 4 bases for J; bases not matched to a gene: 4. CDR3 length: 15 residues.

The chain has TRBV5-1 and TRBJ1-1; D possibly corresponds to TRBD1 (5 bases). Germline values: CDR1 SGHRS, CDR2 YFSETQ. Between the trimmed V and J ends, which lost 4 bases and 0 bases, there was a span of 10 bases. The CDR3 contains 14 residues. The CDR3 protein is CASSPRAVNTEAFF. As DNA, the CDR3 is TGCGCCAGCAGCCCCAGGGCGGTGAACACTGAAGCTTTCTTT.

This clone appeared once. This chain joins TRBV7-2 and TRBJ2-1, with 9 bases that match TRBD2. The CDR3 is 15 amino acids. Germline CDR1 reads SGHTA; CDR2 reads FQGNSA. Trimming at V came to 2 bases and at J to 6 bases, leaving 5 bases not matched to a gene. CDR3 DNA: TGTGCCAGCAGCTTACAAGCGGGAGGAGGCAATGAGCAGTTCTTC. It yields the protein CASSLQAGGGNEQFF.

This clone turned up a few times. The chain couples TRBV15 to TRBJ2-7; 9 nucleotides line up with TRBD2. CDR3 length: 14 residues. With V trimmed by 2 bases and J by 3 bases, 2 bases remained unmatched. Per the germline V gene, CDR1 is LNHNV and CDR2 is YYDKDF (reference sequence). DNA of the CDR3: TGTGCCACCAGCAGACTAGCGGGAAACTACGAGCAGTACTTC. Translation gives CATSRLAGNYEQYF.

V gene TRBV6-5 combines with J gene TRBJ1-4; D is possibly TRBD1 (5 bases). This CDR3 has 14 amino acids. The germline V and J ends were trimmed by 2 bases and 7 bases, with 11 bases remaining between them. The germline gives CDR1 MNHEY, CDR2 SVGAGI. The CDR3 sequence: CASSYGQGFEKLFF. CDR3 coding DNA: TGTGCCAGCAGTTACGGTCAGGGATTTGAAAAACTGTTTTTT.

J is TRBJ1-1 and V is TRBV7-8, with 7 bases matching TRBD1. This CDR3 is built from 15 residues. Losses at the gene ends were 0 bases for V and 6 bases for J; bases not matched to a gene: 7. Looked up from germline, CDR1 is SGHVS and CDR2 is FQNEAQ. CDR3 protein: CASSLALGDRSEAFF. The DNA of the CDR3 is TGTGCCAGCAGCTTAGCTTTAGGGGACAGATCTGAAGCTTTCTTT.

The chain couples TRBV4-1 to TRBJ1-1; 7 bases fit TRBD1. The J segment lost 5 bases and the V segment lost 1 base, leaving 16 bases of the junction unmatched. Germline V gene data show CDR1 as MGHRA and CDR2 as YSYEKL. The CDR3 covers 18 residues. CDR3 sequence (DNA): TGCGCCAGCAGCCAAGCGGGCAGGGGGGTCGGTATGACGACTGAAGCTTTCTTT. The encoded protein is CASSQAGRGVGMTTEAFF.

CDR3 DNA sequence: TGTGCCAGCAGCTTCGAGAACAGCAATGAAAAACTGTTTTTT. Amino acids: CASSFENSNEKLFF. V and J are TRBV7-9 and TRBJ1-4; D gene ambiguous. V lost 3 bases and J 5 bases, leaving 10 bases between the germline ends. This CDR3 has 14 residues. Germline V gene lookup returns CDR1 SEHNR and CDR2 FQNEAQ (reference sequence). Full variable domain (remainder filled in from reference TRBV7-9 and TRBJ1-4): DTGVSQNPRHKITKRGQNVTFRCDPISEHNRLYWYRQTLGQGPEFLTYFQNEAQLEKSRLLSDRFSAERPKGSFSTLEIQRTEQGDSAMYLCASSFENSNEKLFFGSGTQLSVL.

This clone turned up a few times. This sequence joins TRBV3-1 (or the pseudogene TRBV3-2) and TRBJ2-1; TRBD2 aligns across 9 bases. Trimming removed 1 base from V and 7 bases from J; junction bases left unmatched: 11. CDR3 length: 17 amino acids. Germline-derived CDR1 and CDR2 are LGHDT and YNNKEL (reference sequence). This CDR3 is CASSQGRIAGVGNEQFF. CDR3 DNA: TGTGCCAGCAGCCAAGGAAGGATAGCGGGAGTTGGTAATGAGCAGTTCTTC.

The CDR3 DNA reads as TGTGCCAGCAGCTTAGCCGCTGACAGTTCGCAGTACTTC. It yields the protein CASSLAADSSQYF. V and J are TRBV7-9 and TRBJ2-7; a weak D match, TRBD1 (5 bases). The CDR3 contains 13 residues. CDR1 is SEHNR, CDR2 FQNEAQ, per germline (reference sequence). Trimming took 0 bases from V and 9 from J, leaving 12 bases between them.

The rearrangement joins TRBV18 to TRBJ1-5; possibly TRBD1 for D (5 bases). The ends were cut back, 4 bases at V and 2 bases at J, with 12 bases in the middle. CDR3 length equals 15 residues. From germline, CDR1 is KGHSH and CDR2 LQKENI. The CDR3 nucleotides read TGTGCCAGCTCACGAACAGGTATGGGCAATCAGCCCCAGCATTTT. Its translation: CASSRTGMGNQPQHF.

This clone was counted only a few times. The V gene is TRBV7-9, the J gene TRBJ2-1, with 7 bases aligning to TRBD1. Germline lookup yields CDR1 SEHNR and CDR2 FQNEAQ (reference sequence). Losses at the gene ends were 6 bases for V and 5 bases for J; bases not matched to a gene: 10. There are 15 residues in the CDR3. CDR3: CASRWAGGPNNEQFF. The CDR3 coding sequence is TGTGCCAGCAGATGGGCAGGGGGACCCAACAATGAGCAGTTCTTC.

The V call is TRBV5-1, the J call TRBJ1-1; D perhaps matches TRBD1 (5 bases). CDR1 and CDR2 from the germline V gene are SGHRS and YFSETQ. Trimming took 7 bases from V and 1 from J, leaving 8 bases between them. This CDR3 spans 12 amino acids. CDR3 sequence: CASGTGNTEAFF. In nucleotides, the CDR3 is TGCGCCAGCGGAACAGGGAACACTGAAGCTTTCTTT.

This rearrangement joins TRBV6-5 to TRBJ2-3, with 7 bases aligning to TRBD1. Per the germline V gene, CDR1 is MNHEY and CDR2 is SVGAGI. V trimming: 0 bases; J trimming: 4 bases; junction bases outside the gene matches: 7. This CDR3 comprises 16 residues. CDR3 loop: CASSYSPTGLADTQYF. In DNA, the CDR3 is TGTGCCAGCAGTTACTCCCCGACAGGGTTGGCAGATACGCAGTATTTT.

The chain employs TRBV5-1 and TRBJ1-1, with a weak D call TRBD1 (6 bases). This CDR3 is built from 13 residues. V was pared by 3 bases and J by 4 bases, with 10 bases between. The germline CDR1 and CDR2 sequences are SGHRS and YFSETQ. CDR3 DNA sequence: TGCGCCAGCAGCTCCCAAGGGGGCACTGAAGCTTTCTTT. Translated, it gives CASSSQGGTEAFF.

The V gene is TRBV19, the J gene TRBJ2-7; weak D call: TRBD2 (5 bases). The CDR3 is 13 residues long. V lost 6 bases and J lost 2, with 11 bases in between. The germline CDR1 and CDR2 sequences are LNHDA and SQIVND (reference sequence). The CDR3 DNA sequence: TGTGCCAGTAGGGTATCGGGAACCTACGAGCAGTACTTC. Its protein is CASRVSGTYEQYF.